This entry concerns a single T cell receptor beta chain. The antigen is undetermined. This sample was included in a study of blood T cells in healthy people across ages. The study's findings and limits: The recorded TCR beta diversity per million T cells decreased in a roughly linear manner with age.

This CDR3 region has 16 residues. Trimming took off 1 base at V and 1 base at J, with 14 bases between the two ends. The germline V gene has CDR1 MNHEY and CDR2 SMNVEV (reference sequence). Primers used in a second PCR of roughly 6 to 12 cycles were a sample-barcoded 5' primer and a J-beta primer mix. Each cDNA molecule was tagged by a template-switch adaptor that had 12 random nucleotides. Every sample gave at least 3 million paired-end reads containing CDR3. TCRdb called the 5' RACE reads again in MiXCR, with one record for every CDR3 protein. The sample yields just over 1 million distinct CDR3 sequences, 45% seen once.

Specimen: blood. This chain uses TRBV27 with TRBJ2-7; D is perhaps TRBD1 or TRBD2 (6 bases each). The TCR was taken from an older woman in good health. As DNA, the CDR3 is TGTGCCAGCAGTTTATTGGGCAGGGGAGGATCCTACGAGCAGTACTTC. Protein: CASSLLGRGGSYEQYF.